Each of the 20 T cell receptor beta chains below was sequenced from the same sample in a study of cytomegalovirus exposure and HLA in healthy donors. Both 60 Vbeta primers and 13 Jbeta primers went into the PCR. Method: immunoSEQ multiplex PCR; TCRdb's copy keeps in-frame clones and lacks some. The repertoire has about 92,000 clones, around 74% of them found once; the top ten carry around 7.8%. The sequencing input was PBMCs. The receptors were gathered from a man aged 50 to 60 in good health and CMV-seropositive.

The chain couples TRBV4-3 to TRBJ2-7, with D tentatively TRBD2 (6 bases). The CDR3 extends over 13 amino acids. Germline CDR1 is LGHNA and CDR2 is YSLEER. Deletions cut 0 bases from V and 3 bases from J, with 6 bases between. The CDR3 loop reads CASSQEGGYEQYF. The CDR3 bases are TGCGCCAGCAGCCAAGAGGGGGGCTACGAGCAGTACTTC.

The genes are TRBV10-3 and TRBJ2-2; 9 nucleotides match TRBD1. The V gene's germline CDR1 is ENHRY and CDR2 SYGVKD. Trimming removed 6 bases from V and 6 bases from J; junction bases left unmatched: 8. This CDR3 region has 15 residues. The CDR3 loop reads CAIRLGQGFPGELFF. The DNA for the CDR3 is TGTGCCATCAGACTGGGACAGGGCTTCCCCGGGGAGCTGTTTTTT.

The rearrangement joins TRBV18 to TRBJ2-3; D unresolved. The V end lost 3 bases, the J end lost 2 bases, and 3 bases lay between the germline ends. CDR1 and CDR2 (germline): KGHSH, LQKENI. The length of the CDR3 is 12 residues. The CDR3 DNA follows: TGTGCCAGCTCACCCTACACAGATACGCAGTATTTT. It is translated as CASSPYTDTQYF.

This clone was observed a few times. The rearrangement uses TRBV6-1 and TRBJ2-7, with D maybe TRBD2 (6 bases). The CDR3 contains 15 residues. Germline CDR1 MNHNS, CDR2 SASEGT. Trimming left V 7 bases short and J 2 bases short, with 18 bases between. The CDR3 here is CASTELGTATYEQYF. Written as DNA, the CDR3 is TGTGCCAGCACCGAGTTAGGGACTGCCACCTACGAGCAGTACTTC.

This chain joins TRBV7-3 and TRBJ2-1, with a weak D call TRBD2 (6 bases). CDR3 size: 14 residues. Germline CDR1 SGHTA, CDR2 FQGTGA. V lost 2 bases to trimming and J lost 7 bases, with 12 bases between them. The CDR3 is CASSLGTLENEQFF. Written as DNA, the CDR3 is TGTGCCAGCAGCTTAGGGACTCTGGAGAATGAGCAGTTCTTC.

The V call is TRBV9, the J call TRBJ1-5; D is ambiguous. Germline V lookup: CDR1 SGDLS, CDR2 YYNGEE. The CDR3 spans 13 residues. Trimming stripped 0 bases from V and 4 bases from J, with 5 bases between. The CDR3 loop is CASSVDQNQPQHF. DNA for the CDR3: TGTGCCAGCAGCGTAGATCAGAATCAGCCCCAGCATTTT.

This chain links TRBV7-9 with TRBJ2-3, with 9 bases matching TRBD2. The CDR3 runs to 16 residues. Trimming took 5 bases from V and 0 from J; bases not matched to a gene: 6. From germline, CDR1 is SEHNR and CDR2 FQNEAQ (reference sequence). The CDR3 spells CASSPQLAGSTDTQYF. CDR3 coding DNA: TGTGCCAGCAGCCCACAACTAGCGGGTAGCACAGATACGCAGTATTTT.

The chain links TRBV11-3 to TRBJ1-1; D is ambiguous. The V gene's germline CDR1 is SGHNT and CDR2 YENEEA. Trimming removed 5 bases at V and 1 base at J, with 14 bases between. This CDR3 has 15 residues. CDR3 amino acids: CASSPAGSWNTEAFF. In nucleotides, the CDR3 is TGTGCCAGCAGCCCCGCGGGGTCTTGGAACACTGAAGCTTTCTTT.

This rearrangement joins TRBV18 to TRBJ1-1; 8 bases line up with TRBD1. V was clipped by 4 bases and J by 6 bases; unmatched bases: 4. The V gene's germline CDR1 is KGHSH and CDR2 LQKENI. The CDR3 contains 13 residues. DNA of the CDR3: TGTGCCAGCTCACTACCAGGGGGCCCTGAAGCTTTCTTT. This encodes CASSLPGGPEAFF.

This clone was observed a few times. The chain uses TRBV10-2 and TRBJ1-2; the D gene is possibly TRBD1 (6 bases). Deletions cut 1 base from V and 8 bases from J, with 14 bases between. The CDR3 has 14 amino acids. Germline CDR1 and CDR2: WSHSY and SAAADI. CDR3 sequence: CASSEYQGSDGYTF. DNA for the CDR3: TGCGCCAGCAGTGAGTACCAGGGGAGTGACGGCTACACCTTC.

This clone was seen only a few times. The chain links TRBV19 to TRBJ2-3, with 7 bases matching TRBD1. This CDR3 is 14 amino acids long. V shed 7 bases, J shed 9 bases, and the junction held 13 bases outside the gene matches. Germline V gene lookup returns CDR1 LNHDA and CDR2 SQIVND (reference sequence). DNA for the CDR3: TGTGCCAGTACCGAGGGACAGTGGGTTCGGACGCAGTATTTT. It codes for CASTEGQWVRTQYF.

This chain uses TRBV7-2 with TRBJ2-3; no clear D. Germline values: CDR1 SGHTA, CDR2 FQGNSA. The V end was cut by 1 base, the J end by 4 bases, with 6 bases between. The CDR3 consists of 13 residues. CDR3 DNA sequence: TGTGCCAGCAGCTTAGTGTCGGCAGATACGCAGTATTTT. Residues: CASSLVSADTQYF.

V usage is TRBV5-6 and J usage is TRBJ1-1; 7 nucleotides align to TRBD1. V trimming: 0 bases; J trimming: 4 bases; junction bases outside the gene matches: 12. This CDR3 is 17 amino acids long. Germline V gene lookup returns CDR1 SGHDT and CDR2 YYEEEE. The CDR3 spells CASSLGIPNRGSTEAFF. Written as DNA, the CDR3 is TGTGCCAGCAGCTTGGGAATTCCTAACAGGGGAAGCACTGAAGCTTTCTTT.

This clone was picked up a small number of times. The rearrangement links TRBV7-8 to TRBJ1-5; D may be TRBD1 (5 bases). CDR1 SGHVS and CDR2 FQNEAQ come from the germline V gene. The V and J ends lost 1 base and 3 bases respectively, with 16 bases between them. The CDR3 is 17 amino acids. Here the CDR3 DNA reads TGTGCCAGCAGCTTAGTTCAGTTTTCAGGGAACAATCAGCCCCAGCATTTT. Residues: CASSLVQFSGNNQPQHF. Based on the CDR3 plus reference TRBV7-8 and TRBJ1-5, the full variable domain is GAGVSQSPRYKVAKRGQDVALRCDPISGHVSLFWYQQALGQGPEFLTYFQNEAQLDKSGLPSDRFFAERPEGSVSTLKIQRTQQEDSAVYLCASSLVQFSGNNQPQHFGDGTRLSIL.

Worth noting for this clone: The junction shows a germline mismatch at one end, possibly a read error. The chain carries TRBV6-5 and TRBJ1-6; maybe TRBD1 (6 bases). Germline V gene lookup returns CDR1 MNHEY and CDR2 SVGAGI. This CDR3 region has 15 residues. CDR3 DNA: TGTGCCAGCAGCGATCCGGACAGAACACCTGGAGCCCTCAACTTT. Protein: CASSDPDRTPGALNF.

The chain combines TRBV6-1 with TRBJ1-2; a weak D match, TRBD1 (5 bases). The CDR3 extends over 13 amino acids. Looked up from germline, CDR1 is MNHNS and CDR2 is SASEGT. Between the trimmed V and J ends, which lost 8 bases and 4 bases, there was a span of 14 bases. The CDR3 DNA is TGTGCCAGCTCGACTGACAGAGGCTATGGCTACACCTTC. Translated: CASSTDRGYGYTF.

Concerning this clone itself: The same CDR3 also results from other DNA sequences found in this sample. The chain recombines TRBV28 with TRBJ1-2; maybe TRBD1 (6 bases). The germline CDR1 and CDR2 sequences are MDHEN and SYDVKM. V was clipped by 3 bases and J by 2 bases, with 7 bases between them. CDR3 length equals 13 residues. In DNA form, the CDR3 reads TGTGCCAGCAGTTTCGGACAGAACTATGGCTACACCTTC. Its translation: CASSFGQNYGYTF.

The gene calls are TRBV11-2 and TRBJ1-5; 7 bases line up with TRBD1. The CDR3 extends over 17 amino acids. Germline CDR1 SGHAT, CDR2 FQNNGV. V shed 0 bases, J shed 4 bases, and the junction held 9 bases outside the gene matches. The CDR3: CASSLDSEQGYNQPQHF. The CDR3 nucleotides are TGTGCCAGCAGCTTAGATTCAGAACAGGGGTATAATCAGCCCCAGCATTTT.

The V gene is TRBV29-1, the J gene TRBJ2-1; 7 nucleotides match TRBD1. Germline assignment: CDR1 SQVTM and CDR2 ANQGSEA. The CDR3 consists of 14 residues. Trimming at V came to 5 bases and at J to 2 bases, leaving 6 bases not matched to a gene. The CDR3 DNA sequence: TGCAGCGTTAGAGACAGGGACCCCTACAATGAGCAGTTCTTC. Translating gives CSVRDRDPYNEQFF.

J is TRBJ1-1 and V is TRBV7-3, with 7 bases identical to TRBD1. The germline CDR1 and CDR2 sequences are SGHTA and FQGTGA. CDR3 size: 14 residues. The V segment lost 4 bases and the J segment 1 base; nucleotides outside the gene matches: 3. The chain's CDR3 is CASSYQGGNTEAFF. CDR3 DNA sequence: TGTGCCAGCAGCTACCAGGGGGGGAACACTGAAGCTTTCTTT.